This is a list of T cell receptor beta chains from one sample in a study of cytomegalovirus exposure and HLA in healthy donors. Clones were read by immunoSEQ multiplex PCR, and TCRdb kept only the in-frame ones, dropping some. Its clone listing holds about 150,000 clones. Sequencing used PBMCs. The origin of the receptors is a woman aged 50 to 60 in good health and CMV-seronegative. CDR3s include the opening cysteine and the closing phenylalanine or tryptophan.

>TRBJ1-5|TRBV19|15
CASSITSAGWQPQHF
>TRBJ2-7|TRBV19|14
CASSIWQGGYEQYF
>TRBJ2-2|TRBV30|13
CAWSSDRAGELFF
>-|TRBV30|14
CAWRAGEGGYEQYF
>TRBJ2-7|TRBV7-8|14
CASSLNGLARQQYF
>TRBJ2-5|TRBV5-1|12
CASSSGRDTQYF
>TRBJ2-2|TRBV5-5|16
CASSVRGSMDTGELFF
>TRBJ2-2|TRBV27|15
CASRAPGANTGELFF
>TRBJ2-1|TRBV7-9|15
CASSPGAISYNEQFF
>TRBJ2-7|TRBV7-9|15
CASSLGAGESYEQYF
>TRBJ1-5|TRBV2|15
CASSDWGGQSQPQHF
>TRBJ1-1|TRBV5-1|18
CASSSKTPSGAHNTEAFF
>TRBJ2-1|TRBV7-9|14
CATERGSSYNEQFF
>TRBJ2-5|TRBV5-4|14
CASSSSGAQETQYF
>TRBJ2-1|TRBV7-3|14
CASSMGQGYNEQFF
>TRBJ2-7|TRBV28|13
CASSFYRWHEQYF
>TRBJ2-5|TRBV11-2|14
CASSLVGRQETQYF
>TRBJ1-5|TRBV19|17
CASSIPRDSYSNQPQHF
>TRBJ2-7|TRBV5-1|15
CASSLGQGGTYEQYF
>TRBJ1-5|TRBV4-1|15
CASSQGRGGGQPQHF
>TRBJ1-2|TRBV7-2|15
CASSLARQGVSGYTF
>TRBJ1-1|TRBV5-1|14
CASSPTGGGTEAFF
>TRBJ1-2|TRBV15|15
CATSRDGQGGYGYTF
>TRBJ1-2|TRBV18|15
CASSLQGAEFSGYTF
>TRBJ1-6|TRBV7-8|14
CASSIGQNRSPLHF
>TRBJ2-7|TRBV18|15
CASSPQGTSSYEQYF
>TRBJ1-3|TRBV5-1|15
CASSREGARGNTIYF
>TRBJ1-5|TRBV19|14
CASTPDPGSQPQHF
>TRBJ2-3|TRBV19|16
CASKGTSTLNTDTQYF
>TRBJ1-5|TRBV28|14
CASSPGANNQPQHF
>TRBJ1-5|TRBV11-3|14
CASSFDREEKPQHF
>TRBJ1-2|TRBV6-1|14
CASSPFRVGYGYTF
>TRBJ2-1|TRBV5-1|15
CASSLSAERVAEQFF
>TRBJ1-5|TRBV5-4|12
CASSNPGGPQHF
>TRBJ2-7|TRBV10-3|14
CAIRGADSAYEQYF
>TRBJ2-5|TRBV28|13
CASSFRGEETQYF
>TRBJ1-2|TRBV6-5|12
CASSRAGNGYTF
>TRBJ1-1|TRBV7-6|17
CASSLQPVPGSDTEAFF
>TRBJ2-4|TRBV6-1|11
CASRNGDIQYF
>TRBJ1-5|TRBV7-6|13
CASSRGSNQPQHF